These 27 T cell receptor beta chains originate from one sample sequenced in a study of Ad26.COV2.S vaccination and SARS-CoV-2 variants. Clones were read by immunoSEQ multiplex PCR, and TCRdb kept only the in-frame ones, dropping some. The sample holds about 350,000 clones, under 95% seen once. The material was peripheral blood, obtained after recovery from COVID-19. The receptors shown here come from a human donor who had recovered from COVID-19.

The V call is TRBV7-7, the J call TRBJ2-2; D unresolved. The CDR3 runs to 14 residues. The germline gives CDR1 SSHAT, CDR2 FNYEAQ (reference sequence). The V end lost 4 bases, the J end lost 1 base, and 7 bases lay between the germline ends. The CDR3 region has the DNA TGTGCCAGCAGCTCAGAGCGGAACACCGGGGAGCTGTTTTTT. It codes for CASSSERNTGELFF.

The rearrangement joins TRBV9 to TRBJ2-1, with 7 bases that match TRBD2. V shed 0 bases and J 0 bases; nucleotides not matched to a gene: 9. CDR3 length: 18 residues. Germline V gives CDR1 SGDLS, CDR2 YYNGEE. The CDR3 coding sequence is TGTGCCAGCAGCGTAGCTTACAGCGGGGTGAGCTCCTACAATGAGCAGTTCTTC. It translates to CASSVAYSGVSSYNEQFF.

The CDR3 DNA reads as TGCGCCAGCAGGGCCTCGGACGCCTTCGATACGTGGTATTTT. Translated: CASRASDAFDTWYF. V and J are TRBV5-1 and TRBJ2-3; D ambiguous. The V end was cut by 5 bases, the J end by 14 bases, with 24 bases between. Per the germline V gene, CDR1 is SGHRS and CDR2 is YFSETQ. This CDR3 is 14 amino acids long.

This clone was picked up one time. This rearrangement joins TRBV7-3 to TRBJ1-2; TRBD1 aligns across 8 bases. Germline lookup yields CDR1 SGHTA and CDR2 FQGTGA. The CDR3 is made up of 15 amino acids. Losses at the gene ends were 5 bases for V and 4 bases for J; bases not matched to a gene: 9. The CDR3 bases are TGTGCCAGCAGCCGCGACAGGGGTACGGCCTATGGCTACACCTTC. It translates to CASSRDRGTAYGYTF.

The chain carries TRBV9 and TRBJ2-1; 8 bases fit TRBD1. The CDR3 has 15 residues. The germline gives CDR1 SGDLS, CDR2 YYNGEE. V was pared by 1 base and J by 8 bases, with 8 bases of the junction left unmatched. The CDR3 loop is CASSVQGAPRDEQFF. The DNA for the CDR3 is TGTGCCAGCAGCGTACAGGGGGCCCCTAGGGATGAGCAGTTCTTC.

The chain recombines TRBV27 with TRBJ2-5, with TRBD1 matching 7 bases. The CDR3 has 13 amino acids. The junction had 10 bases not matched to a gene; V was cut back by 6 bases and J by 9 bases. Germline CDR1 is MNHEY and CDR2 is SMNVEV (reference sequence). CDR3 in amino acids: CASSRQGQISQYF. DNA for the CDR3: TGTGCCAGCAGCCGACAGGGCCAGATATCCCAGTACTTC.

The V call is TRBV7-9, the J call TRBJ2-2; D is ambiguous. The ends were cut back, 3 bases at V and 6 bases at J, with 2 bases in the middle. This CDR3 region has 11 residues. Germline V gives CDR1 SEHNR, CDR2 FQNEAQ (reference sequence). For the CDR3, the DNA is TGTGCCAGCAGCTTCCCCGGGGAGCTGTTTTTT. Its translation: CASSFPGELFF.

This chain links TRBV6-2 or TRBV6-3 with TRBJ2-2; TRBD2 matches 7 bases. Trimming cost V 2 bases and J 8 bases; bases outside gene matches: 5. Per the germline V gene, CDR1 is MNHEY and CDR2 is SVGEGT. The CDR3 contains 14 residues. For the CDR3, the DNA is TGTGCCAGCAGTTACAACCGGGGAGGGGGGGAGCTGTTTTTT. Translation gives CASSYNRGGGELFF.

Here the CDR3 reads CASSLGRDTYTGELFF. The CDR3 nucleotides are TGTGCCAGCAGTTTGGGCCGGGACACCTACACCGGGGAGCTGTTTTTT. The chain has TRBV6-2 or TRBV6-3 and TRBJ2-2; TRBD1 is a possible D gene (6 bases). The CDR3 runs 16 residues. Between the trimmed V and J ends, which lost 4 bases and 3 bases, there was a span of 15 bases. Per germline, CDR1 MNHEY and CDR2 SVGEGT.

This clone was observed a single time. The chain carries TRBV6-4 and TRBJ2-1; TRBD2 matches 8 bases. Unmatched junction bases numbered 15, after V lost 0 bases and J lost 8 bases. This CDR3 comprises 18 residues. Germline V gene data show CDR1 as MRHNA and CDR2 as SNTAGT. The DNA for the CDR3 is TGTGCCAGCAGTGACTCCCGGGGGACTAGACCGTTTGTCCATGAGCAGTTCTTC. This encodes CASSDSRGTRPFVHEQFF.

The chain couples TRBV6-1 to TRBJ1-6; D might be TRBD1 (5 bases). The CDR3 sequence is 15 residues long. Germline V gene data show CDR1 as MNHNS and CDR2 as SASEGT. Trimming removed 3 bases at V and 7 bases at J, with 13 bases between. This chain's CDR3 is CASSEWGVGNSPLHF. CDR3 coding DNA: TGTGCCAGCAGTGAGTGGGGGGTAGGCAATTCACCCCTCCACTTT.

The V gene is TRBV7-9, the J gene TRBJ1-1, with D unresolved. The germline V and J ends were trimmed by 4 bases and 6 bases, with 18 bases remaining between them. Germline V CDR1 and CDR2: SEHNR, FQNEAQ (reference sequence). The CDR3 length is 15 residues. CDR3: CASSSRALIESEAFF. CDR3 in DNA: TGTGCCAGCAGCTCCCGGGCCCTTATCGAGTCTGAAGCTTTCTTT.

V and J are TRBV7-9 and TRBJ1-2; 8 positions agree with TRBD1. Trimming removed 1 base from V and 4 bases from J; junction bases left unmatched: 14. The CDR3 sequence is 18 residues long. Looked up from germline, CDR1 is SEHNR and CDR2 is FQNEAQ (reference sequence). CDR3 bases: TGTGCCAGCAGCTTAGGTCGTCAGGGGGCGTTTCGGGGCTATGGCTACACCTTC. Amino acids: CASSLGRQGAFRGYGYTF. Full variable domain (rest looked up from reference TRBV7-9 and TRBJ1-2): DTGVSQNPRHKITKRGQNVTFRCDPISEHNRLYWYRQTLGQGPEFLTYFQNEAQLEKSRLLSDRFSAERPKGSFSTLEIQRTEQGDSAMYLCASSLGRQGAFRGYGYTFGSGTRLTVV.

The V and J genes are TRBV5-1 and TRBJ2-2; TRBD2 is a possible D gene (5 bases). The V gene's germline CDR1 is SGHRS and CDR2 YFSETQ. With 3 bases removed from V and 7 bases from J, the gap between germline ends came to 13 bases. CDR3 size: 14 residues. CDR3 in amino acids: CASSSGGPFGELFF. The CDR3 DNA reads as TGCGCCAGCAGCTCTGGAGGCCCCTTCGGGGAGCTGTTTTTT.

This chain links TRBV19 with TRBJ1-5; no definite D call. Germline-derived CDR1 and CDR2 are LNHDA and SQIVND (reference sequence). This CDR3 has 12 amino acids. V dropped 9 bases and J dropped 9 bases, with 15 bases sitting between them. The CDR3 protein is CASLLEGGPQHF. The CDR3 region has the DNA TGTGCCAGCCTATTAGAGGGTGGGCCCCAGCATTTT.

CDR3 sequence reads: CASRAGLLNTEAFF. CDR3 nucleotides: TGTGCCAGCAGGGCGGGCCTTCTGAACACTGAAGCTTTCTTT. The chain is built from TRBV6-5 and TRBJ1-1; D is unclear. Germline lookup yields CDR1 MNHEY and CDR2 SVGAGI. Trimming shortened V by 6 bases and J by 0 bases, and 11 bases separated the two germline ends. The CDR3 length is 14 residues.

For the CDR3, the DNA is TGTGCCAGCAGCTTATTCGACGTGAAAGGCACTGAAGCTTTCTTT. This codes for CASSLFDVKGTEAFF. The rearrangement uses TRBV7-9 and TRBJ1-1; D is unclear. The V and J ends lost 2 bases and 4 bases respectively, with 14 bases between them. The germline V gene encodes CDR1 SEHNR and CDR2 FQNEAQ (reference sequence). This CDR3 spans 15 amino acids. Full variable domain (rest looked up from reference TRBV7-9 and TRBJ1-1): DTGVSQNPRHKITKRGQNVTFRCDPISEHNRLYWYRQTLGQGPEFLTYFQNEAQLEKSRLLSDRFSAERPKGSFSTLEIQRTEQGDSAMYLCASSLFDVKGTEAFFGQGTRLTVV.

The chain links TRBV10-3 to TRBJ2-1; D is undetermined. The CDR3 totals 12 residues. The V end was cut by 4 bases, the J end by 8 bases, with 9 bases between. Germline V gene sequence: CDR1 ENHRY, CDR2 SYGVKD. The DNA for the CDR3 is TGTGCCATCAGTGTCCAGACGTATGAGCAGTTCTTC. Amino acids: CAISVQTYEQFF.

This clone was detected a few times. This chain joins TRBV9 and TRBJ2-2; possibly TRBD1 or TRBD2 for D (6 bases each). The CDR3 length is 16 residues. Germline V gene sequence: CDR1 SGDLS, CDR2 YYNGEE. The V end lost 0 bases, the J end lost 7 bases, and 16 bases lay between the germline ends. CDR3: CASSVAWGALGGELFF. The CDR3 DNA reads as TGTGCCAGCAGCGTAGCGTGGGGGGCGCTGGGCGGGGAGCTGTTTTTT. Looking up the rest from reference TRBV9 and TRBJ2-2 gives the full variable domain: DSGVTQTPKHLITATGQRVTLRCSPRSGDLSVYWYQQSLDQGLQFLIQYYNGEERAKGNILERFSAQQFPDLHSELNLSSLELGDSALYFCASSVAWGALGGELFFGEGSRLTVL.

This clone appeared a few times. The gene calls are TRBV2 and TRBJ1-5; no firm D call. The germline gives CDR1 SNHLY, CDR2 FYNNEI. Trimming took off 4 bases at V and 1 base at J, with 11 bases between the two ends. The CDR3 length is 15 residues. The CDR3 region is CASSGSGFSNQPQHF. CDR3 DNA sequence: TGTGCCAGCAGTGGGTCGGGGTTCAGCAATCAGCCCCAGCATTTT. The complete variable domain, with remaining parts taken from reference TRBV2 and TRBJ1-5, reads EPEVTQTPSHQVTQMGQEVILRCVPISNHLYFYWYRQILGQKVEFLVSFYNNEISEKSEIFDDQFSVERPDGSNFTLKIRSTKLEDSAMYFCASSGSGFSNQPQHFGDGTRLSIL.

The table lists this clone with a count of one. The chain couples TRBV5-1 to TRBJ2-3, with 9 nucleotides matching TRBD2. Germline-derived CDR1 and CDR2 are SGHRS and YFSETQ. The CDR3 contains 15 residues. The V and J ends lost 1 base and 5 bases, in that order; junction bases with no gene match: 5. The chain's CDR3 is CASSLSGGTVDTQYF. Here the CDR3 DNA reads TGCGCCAGCAGCTTGAGCGGGGGGACTGTAGATACGCAGTATTTT. Full variable domain (remainder filled in from reference TRBV5-1 and TRBJ2-3): KAGVTQTPRYLIKTRGQQVTLSCSPISGHRSVSWYQQTPGQGLQFLFEYFSETQRNKGNFPGRFSGRQFSNSRSEMNVSTLELGDSALYLCASSLSGGTVDTQYFGPGTRLTVL.

This CDR3 is CASSGTGWTGELFF. The CDR3 DNA follows: TGTGCCAGCAGTGGTACAGGGTGGACCGGGGAGCTGTTTTTT. The rearrangement uses TRBV2 and TRBJ2-2; D might be TRBD1 (6 bases). Germline V gives CDR1 SNHLY, CDR2 FYNNEI. Trimming cost V 4 bases and J 5 bases, with 11 bases left between them. CDR3 size: 14 residues.

The rearrangement uses TRBV2 and TRBJ1-2; D possibly corresponds to TRBD1 (6 bases). V was cut by 7 bases and J by 7 bases, with 16 bases left in between. Germline V gene sequence: CDR1 SNHLY, CDR2 FYNNEI. The CDR3 length is 13 residues. Here the CDR3 DNA reads TGTGCCAGCACGTTAGGGGGTTTGGGTGGCTACACCTTC. Its protein product is CASTLGGLGGYTF.

The chain carries TRBV18 and TRBJ2-1; TRBD1 matches 7 bases. With 3 bases clipped from V and 1 base from J, the junction kept 6 bases outside the gene matches. This CDR3 is 16 amino acids long. Per the germline V gene, CDR1 is KGHSH and CDR2 is LQKENI. The CDR3 bases are TGTGCCAGCTCACCTCAAGGGGGCAGTTCCTACAATGAGCAGTTCTTC. Translation gives CASSPQGGSSYNEQFF.

This sequence joins TRBV18 and TRBJ2-7; D possibly corresponds to TRBD1 (5 bases). The germline V gene encodes CDR1 KGHSH and CDR2 LQKENI. V was cut by 4 bases and J by 6 bases, with 13 bases left in between. CDR3 size: 13 residues. The DNA for the CDR3 is TGTGCCAGCTCACGAGAAAAGGGGATCGAGCAGTACTTC. Translation gives CASSREKGIEQYF.

The chain couples TRBV19 to TRBJ1-4; D gene uncertain. Germline V gene sequence: CDR1 LNHDA, CDR2 SQIVND (reference sequence). Trimming took 3 bases from V and 0 from J, leaving 11 bases between them. The CDR3 contains 16 residues. The CDR3 nucleotides read TGTGCCAGTAGTATCGGACGGACTACAACTAATGAAAAACTGTTTTTT. The encoded protein is CASSIGRTTTNEKLFF.

This clone is a singleton in its sample. This chain connects TRBV3-1 (or the pseudogene TRBV3-2) to TRBJ1-2, with no clear D. Trimming cost V 5 bases and J 8 bases, with 15 bases left between them. CDR1 is LGHDT, CDR2 YNNKEL, per germline (reference sequence). This CDR3 comprises 13 residues. The CDR3 here is CASSNGVLGGYTF. DNA for the CDR3: TGTGCCAGCAGCAACGGAGTCCTGGGCGGCTACACCTTC.